This TCR beta chain was captured in a study of a mutant IDH1 vaccine in newly diagnosed glioma. About the study: Initiation of the vaccine course occurred 4-6 weeks after radiotherapy alone, or alongside temozolomide cycles. Receipt of radiotherapy, temozolomide, or both preceded the study, and most received both.

Per germline, CDR1 SGHTA and CDR2 FQGNSA. Trimming stripped 5 bases from V and 2 bases from J, with 13 bases between. The CDR3 length is 14 residues. Assay: immunoSEQ multiplex PCR; the TCRdb copy retains only in-frame clones and omits some. The sample comprises 55,000 to 65,000 clones, over 70% of which are singletons, and 4.5% to 7.5% rests with the top ten. Remarks on this clone: What it binds is not known.

The time point was: week 11, during vaccination. The investigators gave 300 ug of mutant IDH1 20-mer peptide in each vaccine dose, together with topical imiquimod. New astrocytomas of WHO grade 3 or 4 that were IDH1-mutant and ATRX-lost were found in the donors. This chain joins TRBV7-2 and TRBJ2-7, with a weak D call TRBD2 (5 bases). The TCR comes from a man aged 45-65 years with glioma. This sample comprised PBMCs, obtained from a glioma patient whose treatment included an IDH1 peptide vaccine. The CDR3 coding sequence is TGTGCCAGCAGCGCGGGCAGTAAAGCCTACGAGCAGTACTTC. It codes for CASSAGSKAYEQYF.